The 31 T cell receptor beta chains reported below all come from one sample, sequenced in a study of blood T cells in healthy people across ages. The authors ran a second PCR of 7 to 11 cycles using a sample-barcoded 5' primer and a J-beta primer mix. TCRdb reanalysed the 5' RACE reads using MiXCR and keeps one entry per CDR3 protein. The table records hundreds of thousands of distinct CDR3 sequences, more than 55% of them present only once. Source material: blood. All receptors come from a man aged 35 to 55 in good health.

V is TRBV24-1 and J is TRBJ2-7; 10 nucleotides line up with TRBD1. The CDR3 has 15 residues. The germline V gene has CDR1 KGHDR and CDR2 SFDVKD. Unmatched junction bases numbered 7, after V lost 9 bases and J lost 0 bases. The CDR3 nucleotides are TGTGCCACCTCATCGGGGGACAGGGGCTCCTACGAGCAGTACTTC. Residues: CATSSGDRGSYEQYF.

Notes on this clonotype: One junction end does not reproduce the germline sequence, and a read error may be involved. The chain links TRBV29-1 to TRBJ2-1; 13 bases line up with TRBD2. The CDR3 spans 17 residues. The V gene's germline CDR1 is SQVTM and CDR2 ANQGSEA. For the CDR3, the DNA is TGCAGCGTTACAGGCCCGGGACTAGCGGGATCCTACAATGTGCAGTTCTTC. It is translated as CSVTGPGLAGSYNVQFF.

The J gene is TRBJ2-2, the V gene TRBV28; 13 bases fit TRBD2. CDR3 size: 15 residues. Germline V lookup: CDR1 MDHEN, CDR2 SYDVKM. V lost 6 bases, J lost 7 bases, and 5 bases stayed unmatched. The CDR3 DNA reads TGTGCCAGCAGCGCCGGGACTAGCGGGATCGGGGAGCTGTTTTTT. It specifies CASSAGTSGIGELFF. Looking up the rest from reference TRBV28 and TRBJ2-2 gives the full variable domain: DVKVTQSSRYLVKRTGEKVFLECVQDMDHENMFWYRQDPGLGLRLIYFSYDVKMKEKGDIPEGYSVSREKKERFSLILESASTNQTSMYLCASSAGTSGIGELFFGEGSRLTVL.

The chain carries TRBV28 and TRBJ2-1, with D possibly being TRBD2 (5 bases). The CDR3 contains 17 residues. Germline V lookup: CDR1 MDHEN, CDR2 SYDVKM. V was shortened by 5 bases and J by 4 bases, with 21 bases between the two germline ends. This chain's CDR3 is CASSTPQRAEKYNEQFF. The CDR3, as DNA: TGTGCCAGCAGTACGCCCCAACGAGCGGAGAAATACAATGAGCAGTTCTTC.

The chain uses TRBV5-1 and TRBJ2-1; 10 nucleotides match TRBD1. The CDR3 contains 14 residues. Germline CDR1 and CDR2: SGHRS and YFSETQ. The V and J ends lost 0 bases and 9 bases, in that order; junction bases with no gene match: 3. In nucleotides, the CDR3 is TGCGCCAGCAGCTTGGAGGGACAGGGGCGTGAGCAGTTCTTC. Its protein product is CASSLEGQGREQFF.

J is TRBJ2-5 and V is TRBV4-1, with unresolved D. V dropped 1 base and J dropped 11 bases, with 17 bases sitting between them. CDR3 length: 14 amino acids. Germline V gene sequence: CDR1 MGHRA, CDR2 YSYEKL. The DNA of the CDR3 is TGCGCCAGCAGCCAAGTCGGACCCCTCGATGAGCAGTACTTC. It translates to CASSQVGPLDEQYF.

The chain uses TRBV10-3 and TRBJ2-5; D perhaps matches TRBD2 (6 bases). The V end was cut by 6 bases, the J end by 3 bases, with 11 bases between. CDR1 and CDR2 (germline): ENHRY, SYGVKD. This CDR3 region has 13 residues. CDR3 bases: TGTGCCATCAGGGCCGGAGGGGAAGAGACCCAGTACTTC. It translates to CAIRAGGEETQYF.

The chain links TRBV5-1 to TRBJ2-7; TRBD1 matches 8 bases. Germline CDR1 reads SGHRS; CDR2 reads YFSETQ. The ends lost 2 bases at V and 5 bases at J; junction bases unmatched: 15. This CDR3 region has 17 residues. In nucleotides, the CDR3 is TGCGCCAGCAGCTTCGCCGGGACAGGAAAATTCGGGGACGAGCAGTACTTC. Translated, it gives CASSFAGTGKFGDEQYF. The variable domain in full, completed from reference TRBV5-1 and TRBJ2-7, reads KAGVTQTPRYLIKTRGQQVTLSCSPISGHRSVSWYQQTPGQGLQFLFEYFSETQRNKGNFPGRFSGRQFSNSRSEMNVSTLELGDSALYLCASSFAGTGKFGDEQYFGPGTRLTVT.

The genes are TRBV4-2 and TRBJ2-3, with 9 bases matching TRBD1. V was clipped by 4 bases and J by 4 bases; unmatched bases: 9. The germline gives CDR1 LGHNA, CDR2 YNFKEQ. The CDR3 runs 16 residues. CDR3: CASSLSGQGQSDTQYF. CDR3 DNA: TGTGCCAGCAGCCTATCGGGACAGGGTCAGTCAGATACGCAGTATTTT.

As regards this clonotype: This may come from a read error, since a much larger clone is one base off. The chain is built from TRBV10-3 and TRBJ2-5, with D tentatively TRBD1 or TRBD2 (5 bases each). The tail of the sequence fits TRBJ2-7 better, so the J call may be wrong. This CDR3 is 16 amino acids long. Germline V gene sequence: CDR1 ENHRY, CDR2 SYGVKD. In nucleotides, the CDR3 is TGTGCCATCAGTGAGTCGAACGTCGGGGCCGCCTACGAGCAGTACTTC. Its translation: CAISESNVGAAYEQYF.

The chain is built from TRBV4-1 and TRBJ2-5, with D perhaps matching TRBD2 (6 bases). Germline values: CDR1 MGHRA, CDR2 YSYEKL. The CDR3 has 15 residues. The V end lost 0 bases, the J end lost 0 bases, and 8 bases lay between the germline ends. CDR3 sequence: CASSQEGLDQETQYF. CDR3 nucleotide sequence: TGCGCCAGCAGCCAAGAGGGACTGGACCAAGAGACCCAGTACTTC.

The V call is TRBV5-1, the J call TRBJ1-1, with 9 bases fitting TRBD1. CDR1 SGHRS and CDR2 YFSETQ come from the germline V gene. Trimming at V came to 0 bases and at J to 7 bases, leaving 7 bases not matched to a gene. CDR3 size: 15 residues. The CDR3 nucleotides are TGCGCCAGCAGCTTGGTCCCCGGGACAGGGTTTGAAGCTTTCTTT. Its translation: CASSLVPGTGFEAFF.

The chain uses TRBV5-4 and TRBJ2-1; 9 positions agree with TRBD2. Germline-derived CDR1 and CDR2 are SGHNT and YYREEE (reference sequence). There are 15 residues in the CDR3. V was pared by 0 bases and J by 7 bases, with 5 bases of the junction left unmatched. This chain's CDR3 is CASSLAIAGVNEQFF. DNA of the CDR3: TGTGCCAGCAGCTTGGCCATAGCGGGAGTAAATGAGCAGTTCTTC.

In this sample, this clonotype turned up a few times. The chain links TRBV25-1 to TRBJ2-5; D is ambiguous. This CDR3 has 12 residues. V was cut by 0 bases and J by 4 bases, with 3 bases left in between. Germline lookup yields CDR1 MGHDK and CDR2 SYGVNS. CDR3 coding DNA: TGTGCCAGCAGTGAATATCGAGAGACCCAGTACTTC. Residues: CASSEYRETQYF. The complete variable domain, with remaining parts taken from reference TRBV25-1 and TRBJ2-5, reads EADIYQTPRYLVIGTGKKITLECSQTMGHDKMYWYQQDPGMELHLIHYSYGVNSTEKGDLSSESTVSRIRTEHFPLTLESARPSHTSQYLCASSEYRETQYFGPGTRLLVL.

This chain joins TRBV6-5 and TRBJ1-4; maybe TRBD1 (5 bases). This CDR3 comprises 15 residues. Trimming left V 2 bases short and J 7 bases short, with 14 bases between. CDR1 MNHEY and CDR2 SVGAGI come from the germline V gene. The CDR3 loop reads CASSYGGRYGEKLFF. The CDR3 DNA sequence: TGTGCCAGCAGTTACGGGGGACGGTACGGTGAAAAACTGTTTTTT.

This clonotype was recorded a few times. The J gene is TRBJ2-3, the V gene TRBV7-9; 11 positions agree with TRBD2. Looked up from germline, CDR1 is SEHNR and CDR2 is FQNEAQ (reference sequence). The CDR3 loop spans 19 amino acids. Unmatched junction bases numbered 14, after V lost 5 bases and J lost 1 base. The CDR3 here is CASSPIALAGAAGTDTQYF. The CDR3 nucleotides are TGTGCCAGCAGCCCGATAGCACTAGCGGGAGCGGCCGGCACAGATACGCAGTATTTT.

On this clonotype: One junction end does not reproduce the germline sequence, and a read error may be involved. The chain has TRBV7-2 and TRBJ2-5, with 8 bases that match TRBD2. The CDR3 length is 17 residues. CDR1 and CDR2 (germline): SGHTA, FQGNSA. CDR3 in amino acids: CASSLWLGGGAQETQYF. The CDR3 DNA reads TGTGCCAGTAGCTTATGGCTCGGGGGGGGAGCTCAAGAGACCCAGTACTTC. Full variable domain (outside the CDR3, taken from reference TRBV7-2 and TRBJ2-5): GAGVSQSPSNKVTEKGKDVELRCDPISGHTALYWYRQSLGQGLEFLIYFQGNSAPDKSGLPSDRFSAERTGGSVSTLTIQRTQQEDSAVYLCASSLWLGGGAQETQYFGPGTRLLVL.

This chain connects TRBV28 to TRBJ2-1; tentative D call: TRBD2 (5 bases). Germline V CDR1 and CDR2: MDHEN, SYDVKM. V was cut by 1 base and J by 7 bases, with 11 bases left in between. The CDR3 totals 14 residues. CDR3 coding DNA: TGTGCCAGCAGTTTATTACGGGCGGGTAATGAGCAGTTCTTC. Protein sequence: CASSLLRAGNEQFF.

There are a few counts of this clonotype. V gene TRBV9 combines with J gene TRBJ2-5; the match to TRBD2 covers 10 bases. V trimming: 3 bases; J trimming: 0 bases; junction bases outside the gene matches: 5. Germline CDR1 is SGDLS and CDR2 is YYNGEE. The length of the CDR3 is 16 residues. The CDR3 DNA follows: TGTGCCAGCAGCGCCCAACTAGCGGGGTACCAAGAGACCCAGTACTTC. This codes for CASSAQLAGYQETQYF.

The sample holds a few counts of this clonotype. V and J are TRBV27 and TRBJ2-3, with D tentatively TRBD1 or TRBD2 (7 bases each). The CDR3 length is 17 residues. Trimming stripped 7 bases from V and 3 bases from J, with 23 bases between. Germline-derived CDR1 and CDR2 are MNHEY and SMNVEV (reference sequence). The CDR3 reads CASTTREGAQVTDTQYF. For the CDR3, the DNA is TGTGCCAGCACCACTAGGGAGGGGGCACAGGTTACAGATACGCAGTATTTT.

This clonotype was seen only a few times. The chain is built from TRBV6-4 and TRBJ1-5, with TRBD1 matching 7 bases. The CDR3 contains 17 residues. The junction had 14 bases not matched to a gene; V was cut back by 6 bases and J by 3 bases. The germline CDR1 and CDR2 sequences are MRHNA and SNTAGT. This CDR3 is CASSPTGTAAPNQPQHF. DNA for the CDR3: TGTGCCAGCAGCCCTACCGGGACAGCCGCCCCCAATCAGCCCCAGCATTTT.

The CDR3 reads CSARRLAGGEEQYF. CDR3 DNA sequence: TGCAGTGCCCGAAGACTAGCGGGAGGGGAAGAGCAGTACTTC. The chain carries TRBV20-1 and TRBJ2-4, with 14 bases aligning to TRBD2. The germline V gene has CDR1 DFQATT and CDR2 SNEGSKA (reference sequence). The J segment lost 13 bases and the V segment lost 6 bases, leaving 11 bases of the junction unmatched. The CDR3 covers 14 residues.

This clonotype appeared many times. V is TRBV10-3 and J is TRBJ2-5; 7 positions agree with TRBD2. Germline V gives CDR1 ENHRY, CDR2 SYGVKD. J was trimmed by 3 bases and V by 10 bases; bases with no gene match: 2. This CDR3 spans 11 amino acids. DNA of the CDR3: TGTGCCACCCGGGGGGAAGAGACCCAGTACTTC. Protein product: CATRGEETQYF.

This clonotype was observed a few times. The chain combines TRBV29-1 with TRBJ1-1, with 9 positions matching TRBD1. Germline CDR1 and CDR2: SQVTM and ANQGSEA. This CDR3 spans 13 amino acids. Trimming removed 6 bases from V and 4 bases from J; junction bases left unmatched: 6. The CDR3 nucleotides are TGCAGCGTAGGACAGGGGTGGGTCACTGAAGCTTTCTTT. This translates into CSVGQGWVTEAFF.

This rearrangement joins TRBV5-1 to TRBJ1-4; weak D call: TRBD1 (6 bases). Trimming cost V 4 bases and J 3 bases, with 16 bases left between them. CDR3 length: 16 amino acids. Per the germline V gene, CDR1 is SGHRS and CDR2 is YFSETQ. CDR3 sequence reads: CASSADLGQSNEKLFF. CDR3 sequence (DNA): TGCGCCAGCAGCGCGGACCTCGGACAGTCTAATGAAAAACTGTTTTTT.

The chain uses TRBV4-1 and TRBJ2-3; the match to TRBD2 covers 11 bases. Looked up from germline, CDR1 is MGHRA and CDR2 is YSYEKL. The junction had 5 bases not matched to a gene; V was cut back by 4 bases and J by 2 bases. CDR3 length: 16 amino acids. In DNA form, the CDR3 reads TGCGCCAGCAGCCCACTAGCGGGAGAATCCACAGATACGCAGTATTTT. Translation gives CASSPLAGESTDTQYF.

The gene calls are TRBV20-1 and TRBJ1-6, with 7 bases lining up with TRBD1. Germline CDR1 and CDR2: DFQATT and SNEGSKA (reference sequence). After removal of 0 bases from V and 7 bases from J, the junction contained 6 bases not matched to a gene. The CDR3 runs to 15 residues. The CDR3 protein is CSARDGQGGNSPLHF. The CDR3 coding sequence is TGCAGTGCTAGAGATGGTCAGGGGGGGAATTCACCCCTCCACTTT.

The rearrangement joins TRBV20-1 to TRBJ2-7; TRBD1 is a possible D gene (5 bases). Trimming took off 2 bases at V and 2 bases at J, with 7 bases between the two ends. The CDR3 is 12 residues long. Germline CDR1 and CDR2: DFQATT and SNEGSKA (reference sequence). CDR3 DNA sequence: TGCAGTGCTAGACAGGGAACCTACGAGCAGTACTTC. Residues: CSARQGTYEQYF.

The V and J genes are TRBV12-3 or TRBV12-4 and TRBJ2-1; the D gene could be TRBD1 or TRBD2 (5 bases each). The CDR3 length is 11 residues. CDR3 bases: TGTGTCCTGAGGGGTGAGGATGAGCAGTTCTTC. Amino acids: CVLRGEDEQFF.

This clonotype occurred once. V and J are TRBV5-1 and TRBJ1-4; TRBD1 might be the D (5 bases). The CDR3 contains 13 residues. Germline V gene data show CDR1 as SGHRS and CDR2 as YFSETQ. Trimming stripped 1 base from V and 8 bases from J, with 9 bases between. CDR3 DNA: TGCGCCAGCAGCTTGTCCAGGGAGGAAAAACTGTTTTTT. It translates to CASSLSREEKLFF.

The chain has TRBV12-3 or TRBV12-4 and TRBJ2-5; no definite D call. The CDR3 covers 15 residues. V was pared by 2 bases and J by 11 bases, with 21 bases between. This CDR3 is CASSLSGRPNNEQYF. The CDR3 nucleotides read TGTGCCAGCAGTTTATCGGGCAGGCCGAACAATGAGCAGTACTTC.